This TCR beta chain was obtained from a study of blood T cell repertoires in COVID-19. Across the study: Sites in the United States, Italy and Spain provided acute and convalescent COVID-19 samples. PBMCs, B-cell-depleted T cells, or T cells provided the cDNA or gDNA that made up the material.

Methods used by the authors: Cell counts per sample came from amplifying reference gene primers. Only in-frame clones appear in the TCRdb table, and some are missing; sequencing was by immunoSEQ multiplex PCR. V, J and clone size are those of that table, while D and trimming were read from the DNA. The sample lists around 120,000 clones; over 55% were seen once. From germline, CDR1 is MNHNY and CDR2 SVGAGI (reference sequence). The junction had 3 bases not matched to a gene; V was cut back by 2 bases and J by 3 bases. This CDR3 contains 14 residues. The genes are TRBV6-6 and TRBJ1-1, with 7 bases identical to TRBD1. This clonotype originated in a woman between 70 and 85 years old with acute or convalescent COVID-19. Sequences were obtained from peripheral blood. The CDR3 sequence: CASSYQGVDTEAFF. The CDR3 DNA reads TGTGCCAGCAGTTACCAGGGGGTCGACACTGAAGCTTTCTTT.